This TCR beta chain was sequenced in a study of cytomegalovirus exposure and HLA in healthy donors. This clone was picked up one time. Its antigen is unknown. Trimming took 0 bases from V and 3 from J, leaving 14 bases between them. The germline CDR1 and CDR2 sequences are LGHNA and YNFKEQ. The CDR3 spans 16 residues. Broader study findings: It was confirmed in vitro that a few of the CMV-associated chains were specific for CMV antigens. Published work reported that the classifier diagnosed cytomegalovirus status with high specificity and sensitivity. In the roughly 110 validation repertoires, approximately 94% of cluster scores exceeded 0, per a later analysis.

The donors were part of the 120-subject validation cohort, which stood apart from the roughly 670-subject first cohort. Sequenced by immunoSEQ multiplex PCR; TCRdb stores in-frame clones only, minus some. Of about 110,000 clones listed, roughly 90% are singletons. The chain combines TRBV4-2 with TRBJ1-2; D is undetermined. The receptor was derived from a woman aged 18-29 years in good health and CMV-seronegative. The sample comprised PBMCs. The CDR3 coding sequence is TGTGCCAGCAGCCAAGATCGGCTAGATACCTACTATGGCTACACCTTC. Its translation is CASSQDRLDTYYGYTF.